This TCR beta chain was documented in a study of cytomegalovirus exposure and HLA in healthy donors. This clone appeared a single time. CDR1 SGDLS and CDR2 YYNGEE come from the germline V gene. The CDR3 is 15 amino acids. Trimming removed 0 bases at V and 1 base at J, with 10 bases between. The repertoire was sequenced with immunoSEQ multiplex PCR; TCRdb's copy has only in-frame clones and lacks some. The sample records 110,000 or so clones, approximately 90% being singletons. The sequence was obtained from a young woman in good health and CMV-seropositive. The chain links TRBV9 to TRBJ1-1; D may be TRBD1 (5 bases). The sample was PBMCs. The CDR3 here is CASSVDTQGNTEAFF. In nucleotides, the CDR3 is TGTGCCAGCAGCGTAGATACTCAGGGGAACACTGAAGCTTTCTTT.